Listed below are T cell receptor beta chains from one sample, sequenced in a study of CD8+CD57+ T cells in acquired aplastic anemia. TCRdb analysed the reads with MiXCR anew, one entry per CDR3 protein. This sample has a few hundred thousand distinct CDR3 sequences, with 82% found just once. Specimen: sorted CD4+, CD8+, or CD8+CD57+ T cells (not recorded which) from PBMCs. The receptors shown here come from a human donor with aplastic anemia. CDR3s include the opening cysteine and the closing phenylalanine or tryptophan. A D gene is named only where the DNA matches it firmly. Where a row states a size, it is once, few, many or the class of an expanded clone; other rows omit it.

CDR3aa: CASSLWGGTKETQYF
CDR3nt: TGTGCCAGCAGTTTATGGGGGGGGACTAAAGAGACCCAGTACTTC
abundance: many
v_gene: TRBV27
j_gene: TRBJ2-5
len: 15
d_gene: TRBD2

CDR3aa: CATSRGSDQEEQYF
CDR3nt: TGTGCCACCAGCAGAGGGTCAGACCAAGAGGAGCAGTACTTC
abundance: few
v_gene: TRBV15
j_gene: TRBJ2-5
len: 14
d_gene: .

CDR3aa: CASSFRGRAYTQYF
CDR3nt: TGTGCCAGCAGCTTCCGGGGCCGTGCCTACACGCAGTACTTC
abundance: .
v_gene: TRBV7-3
j_gene: TRBJ2-7
len: 14
d_gene: .

CDR3aa: CASSLAALGYEQYF
CDR3nt: TGTGCCAGCAGCTTGGCAGCGCTGGGGTACGAGCAGTACTTC
abundance: .
v_gene: TRBV12-3/TRBV12-4
j_gene: TRBJ2-7
len: 14
d_gene: .

CDR3aa: CGGSSWGGENTEAFF
CDR3nt: TGTGGCGGCAGTAGTTGGGGGGGCGAGAACACTGAAGCTTTCTTT
abundance: .
v_gene: TRBV2
j_gene: TRBJ1-1
len: 15
d_gene: .

CDR3aa: CSARTSGISYEQYF
CDR3nt: TGCAGTGCTAGAACTAGCGGGATCTCCTACGAGCAGTACTTC
abundance: .
v_gene: TRBV20-1
j_gene: TRBJ2-7
len: 14
d_gene: TRBD2

CDR3aa: CASGDAGAPTQYF
CDR3nt: TGTGCCAGCGGGGACGCGGGAGCACCTACGCAGTATTTT
abundance: .
v_gene: TRBV7-2
j_gene: TRBJ2-3
len: 13
d_gene: TRBD2

CDR3aa: CASSLGAGGGAQYF
CDR3nt: TGTGCCAGCAGCCTAGGAGCGGGGGGCGGGGCCCAGTACTTC
abundance: .
v_gene: TRBV7-9
j_gene: TRBJ2-5
len: 14
d_gene: TRBD2

CDR3aa: CAGQRERETQYF
CDR3nt: TGTGCCGGACAGAGGGAGAGAGAGACCCAGTACTTC
abundance: .
v_gene: TRBV7-9
j_gene: TRBJ2-5
len: 12
d_gene: .

CDR3aa: CASSYPESGPSDYFF
CDR3nt: TGTGCCAGCAGCTACCCGGAATCAGGGCCGAGCGACTACTTCTTC
abundance: .
v_gene: TRBV7-2
j_gene: TRBJ2-1
len: 15
d_gene: .

CDR3aa: CASSLAEGPDPQYHF
CDR3nt: TGTGCCAGCAGCTTAGCGGAAGGTCCCGATCCGCAGTATCATTTT
abundance: .
v_gene: TRBV7-2
j_gene: TRBJ1-5
len: 15
d_gene: .

CDR3aa: CASRDGRTDTESF
CDR3nt: TGTGCCAGCAGGGACGGACGCACGGACACAGAGTCTTTT
abundance: once
v_gene: TRBV9
j_gene: TRBJ2-3
len: 13
d_gene: .